This TCR beta chain emerged from a study of blood T cell repertoires in COVID-19. Study in general: The United States, Italy and Spain provided the acute and convalescent COVID-19 samples. Sources were T cells, B-cell-depleted T cells, or PBMCs; the material itself was cDNA or gDNA.

Method: immunoSEQ multiplex PCR; TCRdb's copy keeps in-frame clones and lacks some. The sample has some 310,000 clones; roughly 89% are singletons. With V trimmed by 5 bases and J by 1 base, 6 bases remained unmatched. Per the germline V gene, CDR1 is MDHEN and CDR2 is SYDVKM. This CDR3 region has 15 residues. Seattle patient enrollment occurred during active infection, with longitudinal follow-up thereafter. The specimen was peripheral blood. The V and J genes are TRBV28 and TRBJ1-1, with TRBD1 matching 8 bases. This TCR came from a middle-aged woman with COVID-19, enrolled during active disease. CDR3 DNA: TGTGCCAGCAGTAAAAGACAGGGGTGGAACACTGAAGCTTTCTTT. It encodes CASSKRQGWNTEAFF. Combining the CDR3 with reference TRBV28 and TRBJ1-1 gives the whole variable domain DVKVTQSSRYLVKRTGEKVFLECVQDMDHENMFWYRQDPGLGLRLIYFSYDVKMKEKGDIPEGYSVSREKKERFSLILESASTNQTSMYLCASSKRQGWNTEAFFGQGTRLTVV.